This TCR beta chain was identified in a study of T cells in Graves' hyperthyroidism and ophthalmopathy. Study information: Once the initial diagnosis was made, peripheral blood was obtained before any treatment.

RNA transcripts served as the template for amplifying TCR beta CDR3 regions. The TCR CDR3 first-round RT-PCR relied on the HTBI primer set. TCRdb reprocessed the multiplex PCR reads via MiXCR and lists one record per CDR3 protein. This repertoire shows about 400,000 distinct CDR3 sequences, over 13% found once; its top ten account for 28%. The CDR3 runs 13 residues. Trimming took off 7 bases at V and 5 bases at J, with 17 bases between the two ends. The germline V gene encodes CDR1 SQVTM and CDR2 ANQGSEA. Clinical Activity Scores of at least 3, NOSPECS grades of at least 4 and durations under 3 months characterized ophthalmopathy patients. A roughly 9.3 ml volume of fresh peripheral blood provided the PBMCs.

This TCR was recovered from a man aged 45-60 years with Graves' ophthalmopathy. The sequenced sample consisted of blood. The V and J genes are TRBV29-1 and TRBJ1-2, with a possible D match to TRBD1 (6 bases). The CDR3 loop reads CSAGGGVGYGYTF. CDR3 in DNA: TGCAGCGCTGGGGGGGGCGTAGGATATGGCTACACCTTC.